The 18 T cell receptor beta chains listed next were all sequenced from one sample in a study of CXCR3-negative and CXCR3-positive naive CD8 T cells. Study-level findings and limits: Compared with CXCR3-negative naive cells, CXCR3-positive naive cells showed more hydrophobic TRB CDR3s.

Their specific antigens are unknown. 5' RACE with UMI labels generated the TRB cDNA libraries. TCRdb processed the 5' RACE reads again and assigns one entry to each CDR3 protein, with no DNA. The sample totals tens of thousands of distinct CDR3 sequences. Material for sequencing was naive CXCR3+ CD8+ T cells from blood. The subset denotes: CD45RO-CCR7+CD27+CD95- naive CD8+ T cells expressing CXCR3 (TNR3+). The source is a human donor in good health. Some clones in this sample may be carry-over from other donors' samples.

V usage is TRBV12-3 or TRBV12-4 and J usage is TRBJ2-1; TCRdb outputs TRBD2, but without DNA this stays unchecked. The CDR3 totals 14 residues. CDR3 region: CATISGGTYNEQFF.

J is TRBJ2-3 and V is TRBV28; no DNA is available, so the TRBD1 call from TCRdb remains unchecked. CDR3 length: 14 amino acids. Germline CDR1 MDHEN, CDR2 SYDVKM. This chain's CDR3 is CASSPWTASDTQYF.

The J gene is TRBJ2-5, the V gene TRBV7-6; TCRdb gives TRBD1 as the D gene, but with no DNA this cannot be confirmed. This CDR3 contains 12 residues. CDR1 is SGHVS and CDR2 is FNYEAQ in the germline V gene. The CDR3 sequence is CASSSLGETQYF.

This rearrangement joins TRBV29-1 to TRBJ1-1; TCRdb's D call, TRBD1, is unchecked because there is no DNA. Germline V gene sequence: CDR1 SQVTM, CDR2 ANQGSEA. This CDR3 has 13 residues. The CDR3 protein is CSTRRGQETEAFF. Full variable domain (missing parts from reference TRBV29-1 and TRBJ1-1): SAVISQKPSRDICQRGTSLTIQCQVDSQVTMMFWYRQQPGQSLTLIATANQGSEATYESGFVIDKFPISRPNLTFSTLTVSNMSPEDSSIYLCSTRRGQETEAFFGQGTRLTVV.

V is TRBV29-1 and J is TRBJ2-1. CDR1 and CDR2 from the germline V gene are SQVTM and ANQGSEA. CDR3 length equals 16 residues. Here the CDR3 reads CSVEGEFEGSYNEQFF.

The chain has TRBV21-1 and TRBJ2-5; the TRBD2 assignment by TCRdb is unverifiable without DNA. TRBV21-1 is a pseudogene. CDR3 length equals 17 residues. CDR3 sequence: CASSKELASGERETQYF.

CDR3: CASSLVASGKLIGEQFF. The rearrangement joins TRBV5-1 to TRBJ2-1; the D call of TRBD2 rests on TCRdb alone, since no DNA is present to check it. The CDR3 runs to 17 residues. Germline CDR1 and CDR2: SGHRS and YFSETQ.

This chain's CDR3 is CASSPERRGPYNEQFF. The J gene is TRBJ2-1, the V gene TRBV3-1; TCRdb's assignment of TRBD2 cannot be checked, as there is no DNA. Germline V lookup: CDR1 LGHDT, CDR2 YNNKEL (reference sequence). This CDR3 has 16 amino acids.

The CDR3 reads CASSPGLEQYF. The chain recombines TRBV27 with TRBJ2-7; the D gene TCRdb calls, TRBD1, cannot be checked with no DNA. CDR3 length: 11 residues. Germline values: CDR1 MNHEY, CDR2 SMNVEV (reference sequence).

The J gene is TRBJ2-5, the V gene TRBV11-2. This CDR3 spans 15 amino acids. Germline values: CDR1 SGHAT, CDR2 FQNNGV. This CDR3 is CASSLQGRKEQTQYF.

The chain couples TRBV6-5 to TRBJ1-1; checking the TCRdb D call of TRBD1 is not possible without DNA. Germline values: CDR1 MNHEY, CDR2 SVGAGI. The length of the CDR3 is 14 residues. The CDR3 loop is CASSLGGAGTEAFF.

The chain joins TRBV12-3 or TRBV12-4 to TRBJ2-3. CDR3 length equals 14 residues. The CDR3 loop reads CASSSVSNTDTQYF.

This chain's CDR3 is CVSSLGEGSDEAFF. The chain links TRBV5-1 to TRBJ1-1. The CDR3 spans 14 residues. CDR1 SGHRS and CDR2 YFSETQ come from the germline V gene.

The V call is TRBV29-1, the J call TRBJ2-1; TCRdb indicates TRBD2, and absent DNA this call remains unverified. The CDR3 runs 15 residues. Germline CDR1 is SQVTM and CDR2 is ANQGSEA. This CDR3 is CSVEPGTSPYNEQFF.

The chain is built from TRBV4-1 and TRBJ1-1. This CDR3 is 13 amino acids long. Per the germline V gene, CDR1 is MGHRA and CDR2 is YSYEKL. The CDR3 sequence is CASSQGGTVEAFF.

This sequence joins TRBV29-1 and TRBJ2-5; the D call of TRBD1 rests on TCRdb alone, since no DNA is present to check it. There are 13 residues in the CDR3. Germline assignment: CDR1 SQVTM and CDR2 ANQGSEA. CDR3 region: CSVAARGQETQYF.

This chain joins TRBV28 and TRBJ2-3; TCRdb names TRBD2, which stays unverified in the absence of DNA. The CDR3 extends over 15 amino acids. Germline V CDR1 and CDR2: MDHEN, SYDVKM. CDR3 region: CASSGGRIGTDTQYF.

The chain recombines TRBV20-1 with TRBJ2-7; TCRdb proposes TRBD1, but this gene call is untestable without DNA. CDR3 size: 17 residues. The germline gives CDR1 DFQATT, CDR2 SNEGSKA (reference sequence). The CDR3: CSARDLIGTGDRYEQYF.